These 19 T cell receptor beta chains were sequenced from one sample in a study of CD8 T cells in ankylosing spondylitis. Findings of the study overall: A TCR beta motif of eight highly homologous variants appeared characteristic of ankylosing spondylitis blood.

TCRdb ran MiXCR on the 5' RACE reads and lists one entry per CDR3 protein. The repertoire consists of some 400,000 distinct CDR3 sequences, with under 25% occurring once and the leading ten covering 16%. These TCRs' antigens remain unknown. The sequenced sample consisted of blood, either unsorted or a sorted T cell fraction (not recorded which). Source of these receptors: a male donor with ankylosing spondylitis.

This clonotype has just a few counts. This rearrangement joins TRBV18 to TRBJ1-2; D gene ambiguous. Trimming removed 3 bases from V and 3 bases from J, with 8 bases in between. The CDR3 has 13 residues. The germline V gene has CDR1 KGHSH and CDR2 LQKENI. The CDR3 sequence is CASSPAEDYGYTF. DNA for the CDR3: TGTGCCAGCTCACCGGCCGAAGACTATGGCTACACCTTC.

The chain carries TRBV12-3 or TRBV12-4 and TRBJ1-5; D is possibly TRBD1 (5 bases). V gave up 3 bases and J gave up 2 bases, with 14 bases separating them. This CDR3 has 16 residues. CDR3 nucleotide sequence: TGTGCCAGCAGTTTCGGAAGGGGCACGGGCAATCAGCCCCAGCATTTT. Translating it yields CASSFGRGTGNQPQHF.

This chain connects TRBV11-3 to TRBJ2-7; TRBD1 agrees at 9 bases. The CDR3 totals 14 residues. The V gene end was trimmed by 4 bases and the J gene end by 3 bases; junction bases not matched to a gene: 4. Germline V gene lookup returns CDR1 SGHNT and CDR2 YENEEA. CDR3 nucleotides: TGTGCCAGCAGCTCGGACAGGGGTTACTACGAGCAGTACTTC. This translates into CASSSDRGYYEQYF.

The chain joins TRBV7-3 to TRBJ2-1; no firm D call. V was clipped by 4 bases and J by 6 bases, with 19 bases between them. The germline V gene has CDR1 SGHTA and CDR2 FQGTGA. The CDR3 has 16 residues. Here the CDR3 reads CASSSDPGSQVNEQFF. The CDR3 DNA sequence: TGTGCCAGCAGCTCCGACCCTGGATCCCAGGTCAATGAGCAGTTCTTC.

Only a few counts were recorded for this clonotype. J is TRBJ1-4 and V is TRBV27; D perhaps matches TRBD1 (5 bases). With 0 bases removed from V and 5 bases from J, the gap between germline ends came to 13 bases. Germline V gene data show CDR1 as MNHEY and CDR2 as SMNVEV (reference sequence). The CDR3 is made up of 16 amino acids. CDR3 in amino acids: CASSLSSWGKNEKLFF. CDR3 bases: TGTGCCAGCAGTTTATCAAGCTGGGGGAAAAATGAAAAACTGTTTTTT.

This clonotype came up a few times. The CDR3 sequence is CASSLVGTPPDTQYF. CDR3 coding DNA: TGCGCCAGCAGCTTGGTCGGGACTCCCCCAGATACGCAGTATTTT. The V call is TRBV5-1, the J call TRBJ2-3, with D maybe TRBD2 (6 bases). The germline V gene has CDR1 SGHRS and CDR2 YFSETQ. The CDR3 covers 15 residues. Trimming took off 0 bases at V and 4 bases at J, with 12 bases between the two ends.

The chain uses TRBV27 and TRBJ2-5; 10 bases match TRBD2. V dropped 4 bases and J dropped 2; count of bases not matched to a gene: 7. This CDR3 is 16 amino acids long. Per the germline V gene, CDR1 is MNHEY and CDR2 is SMNVEV (reference sequence). CDR3: CASSSLAGTNQETQYF. For the CDR3, the DNA is TGTGCCAGCAGTTCACTAGCGGGGACAAATCAAGAGACCCAGTACTTC.

This clonotype has more than one count but fewer than ten. The rearrangement links TRBV6-1 to TRBJ2-7; 9 nucleotides align to TRBD2. This CDR3 region has 15 residues. CDR1 and CDR2 (germline): MNHNS, SASEGT. Germline trimming cut 0 bases from V and 5 bases from J; bases unmatched to any gene: 5. CDR3 nucleotides: TGTGCCAGCAGTGAAGCGTCTAGCGGGATCCACGAGCAGTACTTC. Its translation is CASSEASSGIHEQYF.

The gene calls are TRBV6-1 and TRBJ1-1; D is perhaps TRBD1 (6 bases). The V end lost 3 bases, the J end lost 0 bases, and 11 bases lay between the germline ends. The CDR3 sequence is 15 residues long. Germline lookup yields CDR1 MNHNS and CDR2 SASEGT. The CDR3 sequence: CASSDRTAMNTEAFF. The DNA of the CDR3 is TGTGCCAGCAGTGACCGGACAGCGATGAACACTGAAGCTTTCTTT.

The table lists this clonotype with a few counts. The chain combines TRBV2 with TRBJ2-1, with D perhaps matching TRBD2 (5 bases). This CDR3 is built from 14 residues. Trimming removed 3 bases at V and 12 bases at J, with 18 bases between. Germline CDR1 is SNHLY and CDR2 is FYNNEI. CDR3 residues: CASSERETSIVQFF. CDR3 sequence (DNA): TGTGCCAGCAGTGAGAGGGAGACATCAATCGTGCAGTTCTTC. Using reference TRBV2 and TRBJ2-1 for the parts outside the CDR3, the full variable domain is EPEVTQTPSHQVTQMGQEVILRCVPISNHLYFYWYRQILGQKVEFLVSFYNNEISEKSEIFDDQFSVERPDGSNFTLKIRSTKLEDSAMYFCASSERETSIVQFFGPGTRLTVL.

The chain links TRBV6-2 or TRBV6-3 to TRBJ1-2; D is unresolved. CDR3 length: 13 residues. CDR1 and CDR2 (germline): MNHEY, SVGEGT. Deletions cut 10 bases from V and 2 bases from J, with 14 bases between. The CDR3 DNA follows: TGTGCCACCTCCGAGTTTCTAAACTATGGCTACACCTTC. It encodes CATSEFLNYGYTF.

The V and J genes are TRBV12-3 or TRBV12-4 and TRBJ1-6; D not resolved. The CDR3 is 13 residues long. The germline V and J ends were trimmed by 9 bases and 6 bases, with 12 bases remaining between them. CDR3 amino acids: CASREGLNSPLHF. The CDR3 DNA sequence: TGTGCCAGTAGGGAAGGGCTTAATTCACCCCTCCACTTT.

The sample holds a few counts of this clonotype. This chain uses TRBV28 with TRBJ1-4, with 10 nucleotides matching TRBD1. Germline V gives CDR1 MDHEN, CDR2 SYDVKM. This CDR3 has 18 amino acids. V gave up 5 bases and J gave up 0 bases; unmatched junction bases: 9. The CDR3, as DNA: TGTGCCAGCAGTCCTATTGGGACAGGGGCTGCAACTAATGAAAAACTGTTTTTT. The encoded protein is CASSPIGTGAATNEKLFF.

This clonotype came up a few times. The chain links TRBV28 to TRBJ2-7; D gene unclear. The CDR3 contains 15 residues. Germline assignment: CDR1 MDHEN and CDR2 SYDVKM. V lost 6 bases, J lost 1 base, and 16 bases lay in between. CDR3 protein: CASSSKWQPSYEQYF. The CDR3 nucleotides are TGTGCCAGCAGCAGCAAGTGGCAGCCATCCTACGAGCAGTACTTC.

This clonotype was seen repeatedly, ten times or more. The V call is TRBV7-6, the J call TRBJ2-1; D is possibly TRBD1 (6 bases). Trimming cost V 1 base and J 9 bases, with 10 bases left between them. This CDR3 is 13 amino acids long. From germline, CDR1 is SGHVS and CDR2 FNYEAQ. CDR3 amino acids: CASSLGARGEQFF. In DNA form, the CDR3 reads TGTGCCAGCAGCTTAGGGGCCAGGGGTGAGCAGTTCTTC.

This clonotype has just a few counts. J is TRBJ2-7 and V is TRBV4-2, with TRBD1 as a possible D gene (6 bases). V lost 5 bases, J lost 4 bases, and 21 bases lay in between. This CDR3 is built from 16 residues. CDR1 and CDR2 from the germline V gene are LGHNA and YNFKEQ. The CDR3 region is CASSLEEGRGEYEQYF. The CDR3 DNA reads TGTGCCAGCAGCTTAGAAGAGGGCAGGGGTGAATACGAGCAGTACTTC.

This clonotype was detected only a few times. This rearrangement joins TRBV20-1 to TRBJ1-3; 7 positions match TRBD1. CDR3 size: 14 residues. J gave up 0 bases and V 6 bases, and 5 bases lay outside the gene matches. From germline, CDR1 is DFQATT and CDR2 SNEGSKA (reference sequence). This CDR3 is CSADGTDSGNTIYF. In nucleotides, the CDR3 is TGCAGTGCGGATGGGACAGACTCTGGAAACACCATATATTTT.

This clonotype has a count of ten or more. The chain uses TRBV21-1 and TRBJ2-7. TRBV21-1 is designated a pseudogene. CDR3 size: 12 residues. The CDR3 nucleotides are TGTGCCAGCAGCAAGATGGAGTACGAGCAGTACTTC. Amino acid sequence: CASSKMEYEQYF.

This clonotype showed up just a few times. The chain links TRBV4-1 to TRBJ2-7; 7 bases fit TRBD1. Trimming removed 2 bases from V and 3 bases from J; junction bases left unmatched: 19. Germline V lookup: CDR1 MGHRA, CDR2 YSYEKL. The CDR3 has 19 amino acids. The CDR3 DNA follows: TGCGCCAGCAGCCAACTTAGGCCTTCGGGACAGAATAAAGTCTACGAGCAGTACTTC. It specifies CASSQLRPSGQNKVYEQYF.